This T cell receptor (beta chain) was identified during a study of shared clonotypes between healthy human individuals. Germline CDR1 reads GTSNPN; CDR2 reads SVGIG (reference sequence). V gave up 5 bases and J gave up 4 bases; unmatched junction bases: 11. This CDR3 comprises 15 residues. Tens of millions of PBMCs supplied genomic DNA for unsorted samples. The deep-level immunoSEQ assay was used. Unsorted PBMC contributed 250 to 350 ng DNA, approximately 33,000 T cell genomes, to each replicate PCR. The protocol was immunoSEQ multiplex PCR, while the TCRdb copy is restricted to in-frame clones and leaves out a portion. The table records around 480,000 clones, over 75% of them present only once.

The TCR was taken from a woman aged 40 to 50 in good health. Some clones in this sample may be carry-over from other donors' samples. The chain joins TRBV30 to TRBJ1-3, with 7 positions matching TRBD1. The specimen sequenced was PBMCs. The CDR3 here is CAWGRRTGLGNTIYF. The CDR3 DNA follows: TGTGCCTGGGGACGAAGGACAGGTCTCGGAAACACCATATATTTT.